This TCR beta chain was recorded in a study of response to subunit inactivated influenza vaccine. TCRdb analysed the RT-PCR reads with MiXCR anew, one entry per CDR3 protein. The sample yields around 200,000 distinct CDR3 sequences, about 9% seen once. The length of the CDR3 is 14 residues. With V trimmed by 5 bases and J by 9 bases, 9 bases remained unmatched. Germline loops: CDR1 DFQATT, CDR2 SNEGSKA (reference sequence). Study observations and caveats: Authors suggested seasonal influenza vaccinations each recruit few new T cells.

This clonotype was seen more than once but under ten times. Its target is unknown. Specimen: non-naive T cells sorted from PBMCs, collected on the day of vaccination. The origin of this receptor is a man aged 50 or older who received an inactivated influenza vaccine. V usage is TRBV20-1 and J usage is TRBJ2-5; TRBD2 aligns across 13 bases. CDR3 residues: CSAFRTSGGSAQYF. In nucleotides, the CDR3 is TGCAGTGCTTTTCGGACTAGCGGGGGCTCGGCCCAGTACTTC.